This TCR beta chain is drawn from a study of human T cells and chemical hapten exposure listed by TCRdb under 2021. Regarding the study in general: For sensitization, 2% DPC in acetone was applied to a 2 cm by 2 cm area of upper inner arm skin. Throughout the study period of around 25 weeks, patients also received therapeutic DPC doses to the scalp every week. Patch testing was done on the upper back using Finn chambers containing 0.01% DPC, and results were scored after 6 days according to International Contact Dermatitis Research Group standards. The patient cohort, mostly female, included alopecia areata with under or over 50% scalp involvement, alopecia totalis and alopecia universalis. The libraries were sequenced as a pool, and the TCR yield per sample differed mostly because of small variations in library volumes within the pool. This study followed changes in the peripheral blood TCR repertoire in vivo during primary and secondary sensitization of alopecia patients to the hapten diphenylcyclopropenone (DPC). Blood samples were taken from patients before sensitization (week 0) and then at 2, 6 and about 24 weeks after DPC sensitization. Blood for TCR sequencing was provided by twenty-nine alopecia patients at one to four time points (pre-sensitization, 2, 6 and 24 weeks).

What this sample's time point label stands for: patch test 2, 6 weeks after DPC sensitization. The label giving this sample's treatment or condition can be read as: therapeutic diphenylcyclopropenone sensitization with weekly scalp DPC. At every patch-test visit, the blood draw took place before the patch test was put on. To be eligible, patients had to be aged 18 to 70, diagnosed with alopecia and judged suitable for DPC therapy, while pregnant patients were excluded. Unfractionated whole blood was collected in Tempus Blood RNA tubes, and total RNA was extracted from that blood. Study-level results and caveats: The number of TCRs above 1 in 1000 frequency did not change with DPC sensitization; there was no evidence of global repertoire structure alterations. Repeated subsampling changed both the strength of the expansion versus patch-test correlation and the threshold at which the correlation became significant. All patients had alopecia, a presumed autoimmune disease, so their immune response might differ from that of healthy individuals. Expanded TCRs formed significantly more large CDR3 similarity clusters than pre-sensitization or healthy control sets, consistent with antigen-driven responses. The number of PT1 expanded TCRs positively correlated with patch test score, significant at thresholds 8, 16 and 32 but not 4.

Details on this clonotype: Its antigen is still unknown. No base quality information exists; no much larger clone differs at one position.

The library relied on RACE. TCRdb lists the instrument as NextSeq 500. During library preparation, unique molecular identifiers were attached to individual cDNA molecules so that TCRs could be counted in a quantitative, reproducible way. Both TCR alpha and TCR beta chains were sequenced from each blood RNA sample. In the original analysis: Samples had a median of roughly 98,000 TCRs, with a range from about 20,000 to 690,600. V, J and CDR3 annotation of the TCR reads was performed with the Decombinator software suite. To make PS versus PT1 abundance plots, every sample was subsampled to the same number of TCRs (28,000). Expanded TCRs were defined as absent before sensitization and observed at least eight times at the 2-week time point. TCRdb reprocessed the public reads (quality trimming at Q25 with fastp, clone calling with MiXCR) and kept in-frame beta chains. Each record represents a unique CDR3 protein, reported with the most common genes and DNA among its rows. Clone size and V and J calls follow TCRdb, not the original study. In this sample the table shows more than 90,000 distinct CDR3 sequences, around 10% of which occur a single time. 3% to 4% of the sample lies in the top ten.

This TCR derives from a woman between 40 and 50 years old with alopecia areata. Some clones in this sample may be carry-over from other donors' samples. The source was whole blood, collected in connection with sensitization to the hapten diphenylcyclopropenone (DPC).

The CDR3 region: CSALLSGSANEQFF. The nucleotide sequence is given as TGCAGTGCCCTGCTAAGCGGGAGTGCTAATGAGCAGTTCTTC. The sequence is built from TRBV20-1 and TRBJ2-1, with 8 bases matching TRBD2. The CDR3 goes from the cysteine to the phenylalanine over 14 residues. Of the read, only the CDR3 DNA is kept; its 42 bases are in frame from base 1. Reading the germline V gene (reference sequence) gives CDR1 DFQATT and CDR2 SNEGSKA. The junction shows trimming of 6 bases on V and 7 bases on J, and the gene matches do not reach 11 bases of it.